Described below is a single TCR beta chain sequence and its context. Antigen unknown. This entry comes from a study of T cells expressing NK-cell markers. Overall study: Sorted CD3+CD56+NKG2C+, CD3+CD56+NKG2C- and CD3+CD56-NKG2C+ T cells provided the TCR beta repertoires. Serological testing identified seven of the eight sequenced donors as HCMV-seropositive and one as seronegative. General study findings and limits: NKG2C+ dominant clonotypes from 6 or 7 donors made up about 1.0-7.5% of CD8+ T cells. Similarly, these clonotypes led the CD3+CD56-NKG2C+ fraction as well in a handful of donors.

CDR3 length: 12 amino acids. Germline CDR1 and CDR2: DFQATT and SNEGSKA (reference sequence). TCRdb reprocessed the 5' RACE reads and reports one entry per CDR3 protein, with no DNA. This table holds almost 450,000 distinct CDR3 sequences. The chain is built from TRBV20-1 and TRBJ2-7; TCRdb gives TRBD2 as the D gene, but with no DNA this cannot be confirmed. Material for sequencing was blood T cells: a sorted CD56 or NKG2C T cell subset, CD4+ or CD8+ T cells, or bulk PBMC T cells (not recorded which). This clonotype was obtained from a woman aged 18 to 75 in good health. This CDR3 reads CSASRTSYEQYF.